This T cell receptor beta chain was sequenced in a study of CD8 T cells in Susac syndrome. The RNA, 0.5 to 1 ug, was put through reverse transcription using random hexamers. Using its own MiXCR run on the immunoSEQ multiplex PCR reads, TCRdb lists one record per CDR3 protein. The sample lists roughly 220,000 distinct CDR3 sequences, about 95% seen once, with about 0.14% in the top ten. The authors sequenced TCR beta from blood CD8+ and CD4+ T cells. The recently defined diagnostic criteria for definite or probable disease were met by the Susac syndrome patients. The CD8+ and CD4+ T cells were isolated magnetically using a negative isolation approach, whereas the TEMRA cells were enriched by FACS. Germline-derived CDR1 and CDR2 are MNHEY and SVGEGT. The CDR3 runs 14 residues. With 1 base removed from V and 1 base from J, the gap between germline ends came to 7 bases.

Sequences were obtained from CD4+ T cells from PBMCs. This chain connects TRBV6-2 or TRBV6-3 to TRBJ1-1; no definite D call. This TCR was sampled from a human donor with Susac syndrome. The CDR3 coding sequence is TGTGCCAGCAGTTACTTCCAGAAGAACACTGAAGCTTTCTTT. Its translation: CASSYFQKNTEAFF.